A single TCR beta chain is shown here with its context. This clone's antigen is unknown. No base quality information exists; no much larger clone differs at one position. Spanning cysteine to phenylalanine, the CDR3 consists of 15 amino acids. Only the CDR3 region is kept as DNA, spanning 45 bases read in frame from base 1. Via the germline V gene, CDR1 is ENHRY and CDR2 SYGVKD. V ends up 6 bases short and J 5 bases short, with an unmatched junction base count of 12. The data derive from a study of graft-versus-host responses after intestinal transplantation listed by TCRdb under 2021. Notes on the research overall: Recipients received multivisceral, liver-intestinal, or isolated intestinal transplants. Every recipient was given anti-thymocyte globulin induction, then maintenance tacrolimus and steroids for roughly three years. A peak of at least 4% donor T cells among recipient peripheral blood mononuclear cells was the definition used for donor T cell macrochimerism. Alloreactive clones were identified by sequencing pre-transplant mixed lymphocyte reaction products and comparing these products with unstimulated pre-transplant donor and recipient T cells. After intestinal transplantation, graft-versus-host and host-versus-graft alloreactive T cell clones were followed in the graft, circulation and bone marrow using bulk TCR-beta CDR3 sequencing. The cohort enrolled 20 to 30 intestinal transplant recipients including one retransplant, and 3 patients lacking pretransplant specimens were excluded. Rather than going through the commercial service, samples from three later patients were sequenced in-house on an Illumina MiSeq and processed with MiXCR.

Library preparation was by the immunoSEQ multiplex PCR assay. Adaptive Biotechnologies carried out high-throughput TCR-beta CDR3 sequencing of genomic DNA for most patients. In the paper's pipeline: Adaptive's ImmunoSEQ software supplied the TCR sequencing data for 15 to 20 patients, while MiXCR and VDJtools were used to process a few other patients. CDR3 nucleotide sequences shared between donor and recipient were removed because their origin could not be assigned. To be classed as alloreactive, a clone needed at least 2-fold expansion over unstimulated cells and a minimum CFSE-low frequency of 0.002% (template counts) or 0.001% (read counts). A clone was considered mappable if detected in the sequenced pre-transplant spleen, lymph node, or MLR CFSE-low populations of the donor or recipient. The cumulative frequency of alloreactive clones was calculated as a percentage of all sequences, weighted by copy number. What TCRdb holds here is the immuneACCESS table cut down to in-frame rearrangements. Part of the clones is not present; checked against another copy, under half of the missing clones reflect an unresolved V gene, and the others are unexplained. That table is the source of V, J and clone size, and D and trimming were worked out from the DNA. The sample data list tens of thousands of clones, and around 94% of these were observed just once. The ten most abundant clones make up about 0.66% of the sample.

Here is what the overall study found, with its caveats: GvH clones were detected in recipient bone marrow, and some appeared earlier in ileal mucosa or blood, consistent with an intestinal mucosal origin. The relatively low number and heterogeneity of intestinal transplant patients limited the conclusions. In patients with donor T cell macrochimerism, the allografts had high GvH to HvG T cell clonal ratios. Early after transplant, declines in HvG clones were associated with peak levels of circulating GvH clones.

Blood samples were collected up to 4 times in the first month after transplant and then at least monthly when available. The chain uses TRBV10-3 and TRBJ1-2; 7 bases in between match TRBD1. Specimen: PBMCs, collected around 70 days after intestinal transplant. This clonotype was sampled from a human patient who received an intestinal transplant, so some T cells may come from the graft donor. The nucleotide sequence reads TGTGCCATCAGAACCGCCGAGGGACAGTCTTATGGCTACACCTTC. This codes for CAIRTAEGQSYGYTF.